The 7 T cell receptor beta chains below come from one sample, sequenced in a study of CD8 T cells in Susac syndrome. RNA totalling roughly 0.45 to 1 ug underwent reverse transcription with random hexamers. TCRdb analysed the immunoSEQ multiplex PCR reads with MiXCR anew, one entry per CDR3 protein. This sample carries some 260,000 distinct CDR3 sequences, about 88% of them seen once, and the ten largest clones take approximately 0.11%. The specimen sequenced was CD8+ T cells from PBMCs. Every receptor here comes from a human donor with multiple sclerosis.

V and J are TRBV27 and TRBJ2-7, with a possible D match to TRBD1 (5 bases). The germline CDR1 and CDR2 sequences are MNHEY and SMNVEV (reference sequence). The CDR3 contains 14 residues. Trimming pared 5 bases from V and 7 bases from J, leaving 18 bases between. CDR3 residues: CASSGWGQTLEQYF. CDR3 sequence (DNA): TGTGCCAGCAGTGGTTGGGGCCAGACCTTAGAGCAGTACTTC.

The rearrangement joins TRBV11-2 to TRBJ1-4; D unresolved. CDR1 is SGHAT and CDR2 is FQNNGV in the germline V gene. V was pared by 5 bases and J by 0 bases, with 13 bases between. The CDR3 length is 16 residues. The CDR3, as DNA: TGTGCCAGCAGCCCCAGTGGCGTTGCAACTAATGAAAAACTGTTTTTT. Encoded protein: CASSPSGVATNEKLFF.

The gene calls are TRBV10-3 and TRBJ2-2; tentative D call: TRBD1 (8 bases). Looked up from germline, CDR1 is ENHRY and CDR2 is SYGVKD. Trimming left V 8 bases short and J 6 bases short, with 25 bases between. This CDR3 spans 17 amino acids. DNA of the CDR3: TGTGCCATCGGGGGGGGCGCCGGACAGGGAGGACCCGGGGAGCTGTTTTTT. The encoded protein is CAIGGGAGQGGPGELFF.

This clonotype occurred once. The rearrangement joins TRBV28 to TRBJ1-1; D not certain. Germline V gives CDR1 MDHEN, CDR2 SYDVKM. V shed 2 bases and J shed 5 bases, with 18 bases lying between them. The CDR3 is 16 residues long. The CDR3 DNA reads TGTGCCAGCAGTTTAGGGCCCCCCCGGCGCACGACTGAAGCTTTCTTT. This sequence encodes CASSLGPPRRTTEAFF.

This chain joins TRBV5-4 and TRBJ1-2; TRBD1 aligns across 7 bases. Per the germline V gene, CDR1 is SGHNT and CDR2 is YYREEE (reference sequence). The CDR3 is 15 amino acids. V trimming: 5 bases; J trimming: 0 bases; junction bases outside the gene matches: 7. CDR3 bases: TGTGCCAGCAGGGTTGACAGGGCCGCTAACTATGGCTACACCTTC. This codes for CASRVDRAANYGYTF. Together with reference TRBV5-4 and TRBJ1-2, the CDR3 gives the full variable domain: ETGVTQSPTHLIKTRGQQVTLRCSSQSGHNTVSWYQQALGQGPQFIFQYYREEENGRGNFPPRFSGLQFPNYSSELNVNALELDDSALYLCASRVDRAANYGYTFGSGTRLTVV.

The chain joins TRBV2 to TRBJ1-1; D is undetermined. The CDR3 has 14 amino acids. V shed 6 bases and J shed 4 bases, with 15 bases lying between them. Germline V gene sequence: CDR1 SNHLY, CDR2 FYNNEI. The CDR3 protein is CASSGSGLGTEAFF. As DNA, the CDR3 is TGTGCCAGCAGCGGGTCGGGGTTGGGCACTGAAGCTTTCTTT.

The CDR3 loop reads CASLPRTNYGYTF. CDR3 in DNA: TGTGCCAGCTTGCCAAGGACGAACTATGGCTACACCTTC. The chain employs TRBV28 and TRBJ1-2; no reliable D call. Germline V gene sequence: CDR1 MDHEN, CDR2 SYDVKM. The CDR3 is 13 residues long. V was pared by 8 bases and J by 2 bases, with 12 bases between.